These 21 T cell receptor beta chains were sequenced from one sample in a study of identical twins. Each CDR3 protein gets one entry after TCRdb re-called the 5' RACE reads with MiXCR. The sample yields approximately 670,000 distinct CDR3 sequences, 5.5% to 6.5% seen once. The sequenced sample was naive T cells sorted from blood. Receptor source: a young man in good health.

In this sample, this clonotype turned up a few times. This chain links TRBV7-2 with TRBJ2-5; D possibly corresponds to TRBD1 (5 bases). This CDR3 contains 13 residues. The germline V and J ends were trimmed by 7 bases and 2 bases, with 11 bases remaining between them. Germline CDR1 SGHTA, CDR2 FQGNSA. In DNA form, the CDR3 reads TGTGCCAGCACCCAGGGTATACAAGAGACCCAGTACTTC. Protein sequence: CASTQGIQETQYF. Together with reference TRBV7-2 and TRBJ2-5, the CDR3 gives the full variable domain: GAGVSQSPSNKVTEKGKDVELRCDPISGHTALYWYRQSLGQGLEFLIYFQGNSAPDKSGLPSDRFSAERTGGSVSTLTIQRTQQEDSAVYLCASTQGIQETQYFGPGTRLLVL.

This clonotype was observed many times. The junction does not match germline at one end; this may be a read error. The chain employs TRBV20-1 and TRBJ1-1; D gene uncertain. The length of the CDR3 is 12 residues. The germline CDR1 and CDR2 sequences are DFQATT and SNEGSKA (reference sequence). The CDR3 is CRATLRNTEAFF. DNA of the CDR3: TGCAGGGCTACTCTCAGGAACACTGAAGCTTTCTTT.

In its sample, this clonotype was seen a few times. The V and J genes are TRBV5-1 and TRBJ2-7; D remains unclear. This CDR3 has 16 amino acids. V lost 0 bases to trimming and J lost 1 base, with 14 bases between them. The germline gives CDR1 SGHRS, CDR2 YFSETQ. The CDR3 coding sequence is TGCGCCAGCAGCTTGGGTTGGGCAGTTCAGTCCTACGAGCAGTACGTC. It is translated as CASSLGWAVQSYEQYV.

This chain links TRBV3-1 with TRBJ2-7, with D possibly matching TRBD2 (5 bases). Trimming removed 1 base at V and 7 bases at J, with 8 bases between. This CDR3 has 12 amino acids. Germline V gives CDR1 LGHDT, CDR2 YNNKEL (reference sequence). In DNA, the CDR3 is TGTGCCAGCAGCCAAGGGGGAGCAGAGCAGTACTTC. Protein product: CASSQGGAEQYF.

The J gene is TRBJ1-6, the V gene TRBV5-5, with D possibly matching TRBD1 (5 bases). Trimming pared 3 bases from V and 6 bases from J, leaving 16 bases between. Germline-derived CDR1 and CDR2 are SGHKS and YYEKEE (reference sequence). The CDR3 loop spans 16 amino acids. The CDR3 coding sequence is TGTGCCAGCAGCTCTCCATCGGGGGAGCTTAATTCACCCCTCCACTTT. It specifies CASSSPSGELNSPLHF. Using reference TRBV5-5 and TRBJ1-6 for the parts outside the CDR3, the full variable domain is DAGVTQSPTHLIKTRGQQVTLRCSPISGHKSVSWYQQVLGQGPQFIFQYYEKEERGRGNFPDRFSARQFPNYSSELNVNALLLGDSALYLCASSSPSGELNSPLHFGNGTRLTVT.

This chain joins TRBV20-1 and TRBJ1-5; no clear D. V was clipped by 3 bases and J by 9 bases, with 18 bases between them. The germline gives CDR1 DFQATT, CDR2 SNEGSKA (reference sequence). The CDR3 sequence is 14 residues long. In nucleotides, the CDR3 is TGCAGTGCTAGGACGGCGGACTATTCAGGGCCCCAGCATTTT. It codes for CSARTADYSGPQHF.

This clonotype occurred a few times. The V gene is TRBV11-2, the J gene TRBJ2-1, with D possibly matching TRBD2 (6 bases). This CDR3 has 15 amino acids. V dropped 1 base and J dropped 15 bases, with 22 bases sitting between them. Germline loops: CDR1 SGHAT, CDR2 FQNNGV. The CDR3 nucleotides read TGTGCCAGCAGCTTAGGCCCAGCGGGCGGAGAGGAGAGGTTCTTC. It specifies CASSLGPAGGEERFF.

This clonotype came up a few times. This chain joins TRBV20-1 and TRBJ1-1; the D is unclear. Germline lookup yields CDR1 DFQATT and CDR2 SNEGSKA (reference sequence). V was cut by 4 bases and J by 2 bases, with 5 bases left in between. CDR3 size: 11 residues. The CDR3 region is CSATGNTEAFF. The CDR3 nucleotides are TGCAGTGCTACAGGAAACACTGAAGCTTTCTTT.

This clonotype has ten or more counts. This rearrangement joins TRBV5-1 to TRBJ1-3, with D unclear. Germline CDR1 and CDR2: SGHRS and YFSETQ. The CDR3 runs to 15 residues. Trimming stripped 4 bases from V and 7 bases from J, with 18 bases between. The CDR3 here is CASSGLGGRGNTIYF. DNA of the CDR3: TGCGCCAGCAGCGGCCTTGGAGGTCGAGGGAACACCATATATTTT.

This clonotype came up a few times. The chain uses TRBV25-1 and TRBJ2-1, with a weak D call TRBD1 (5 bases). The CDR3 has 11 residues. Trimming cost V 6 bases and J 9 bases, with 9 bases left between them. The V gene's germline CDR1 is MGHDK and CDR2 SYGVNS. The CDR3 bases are TGTGCCAGCAGGGTGGGGCTTGAGCAGTTCTTC. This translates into CASRVGLEQFF. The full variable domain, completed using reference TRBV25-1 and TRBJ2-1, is EADIYQTPRYLVIGTGKKITLECSQTMGHDKMYWYQQDPGMELHLIHYSYGVNSTEKGDLSSESTVSRIRTEHFPLTLESARPSHTSQYLCASRVGLEQFFGPGTRLTVL.

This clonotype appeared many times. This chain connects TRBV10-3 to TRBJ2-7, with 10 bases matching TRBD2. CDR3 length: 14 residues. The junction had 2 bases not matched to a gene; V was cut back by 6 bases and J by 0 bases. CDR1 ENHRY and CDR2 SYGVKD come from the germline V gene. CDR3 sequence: CAISTSGTSYEQYF. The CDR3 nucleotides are TGTGCCATCAGCACTAGCGGGACCTCCTACGAGCAGTACTTC.

CDR3 loop: CSAREGRPDQPQHF. The CDR3 DNA is TGCAGTGCTAGAGAGGGCAGGCCCGATCAGCCCCAGCATTTT. V gene TRBV20-1 combines with J gene TRBJ1-5, with D unresolved. The V gene lost 0 bases and the J gene lost 5 bases, with 11 bases spanning the gap. The CDR3 consists of 14 residues. The V gene's germline CDR1 is DFQATT and CDR2 SNEGSKA (reference sequence).

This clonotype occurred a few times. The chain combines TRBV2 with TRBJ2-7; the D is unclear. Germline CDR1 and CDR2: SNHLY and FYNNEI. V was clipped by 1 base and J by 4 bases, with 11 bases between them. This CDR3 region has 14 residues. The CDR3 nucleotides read TGTGCCAGCAGTGAAGGCCCCGGATCTTACGAGCAGTACTTC. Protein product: CASSEGPGSYEQYF.

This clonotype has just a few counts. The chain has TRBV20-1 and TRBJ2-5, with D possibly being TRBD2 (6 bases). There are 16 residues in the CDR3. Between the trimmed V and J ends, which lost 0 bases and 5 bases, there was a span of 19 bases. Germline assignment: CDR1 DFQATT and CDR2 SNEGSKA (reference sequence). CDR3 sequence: CSAREGYWGGPETQYF. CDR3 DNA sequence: TGCAGTGCTAGAGAGGGTTATTGGGGAGGCCCGGAGACCCAGTACTTC.

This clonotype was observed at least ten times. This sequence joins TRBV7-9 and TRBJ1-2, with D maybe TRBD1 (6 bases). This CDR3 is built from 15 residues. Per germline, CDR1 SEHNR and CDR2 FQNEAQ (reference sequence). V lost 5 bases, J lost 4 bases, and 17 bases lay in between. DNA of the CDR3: TGTGCCAGCAGCCCCACAGGCAGGGGAGGCTATGGCTACACCTTC. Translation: CASSPTGRGGYGYTF.

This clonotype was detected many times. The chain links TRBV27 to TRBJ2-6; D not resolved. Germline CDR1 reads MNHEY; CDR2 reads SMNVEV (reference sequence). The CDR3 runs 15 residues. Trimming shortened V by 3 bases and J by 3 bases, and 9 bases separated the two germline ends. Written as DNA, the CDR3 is TGTGCCAGCAGTTTGGATCCGGATGGGGCCAACGTCCTGACTTTC. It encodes CASSLDPDGANVLTF.

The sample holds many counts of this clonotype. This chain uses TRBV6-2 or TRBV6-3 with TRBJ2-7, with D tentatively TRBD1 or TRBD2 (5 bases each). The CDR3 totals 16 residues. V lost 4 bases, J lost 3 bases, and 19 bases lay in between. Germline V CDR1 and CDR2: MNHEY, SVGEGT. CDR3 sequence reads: CASSWEDGTGLYEQYF. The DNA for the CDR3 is TGTGCCAGCAGTTGGGAAGACGGGACGGGTCTCTACGAGCAGTACTTC.

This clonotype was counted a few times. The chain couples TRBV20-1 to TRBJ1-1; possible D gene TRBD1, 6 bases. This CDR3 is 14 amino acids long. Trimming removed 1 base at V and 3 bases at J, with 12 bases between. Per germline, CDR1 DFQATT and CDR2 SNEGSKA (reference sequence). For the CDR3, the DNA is TGCAGTGCTAGAGTATCCAGGGGTCACACTGAAGCTTTCTTT. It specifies CSARVSRGHTEAFF.

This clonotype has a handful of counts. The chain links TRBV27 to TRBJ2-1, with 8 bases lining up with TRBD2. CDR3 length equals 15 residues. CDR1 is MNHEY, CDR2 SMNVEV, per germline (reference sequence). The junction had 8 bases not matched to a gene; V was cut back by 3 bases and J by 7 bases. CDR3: CASSLLGLVPNEQFF. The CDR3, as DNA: TGTGCCAGCAGTTTGTTGGGACTAGTCCCGAATGAGCAGTTCTTC.

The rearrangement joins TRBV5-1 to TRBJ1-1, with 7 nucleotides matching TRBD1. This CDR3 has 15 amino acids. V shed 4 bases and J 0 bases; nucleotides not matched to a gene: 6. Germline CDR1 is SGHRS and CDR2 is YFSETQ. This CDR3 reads CASSTGTAMNTEAFF. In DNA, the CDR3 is TGCGCCAGCAGCACCGGGACAGCCATGAACACTGAAGCTTTCTTT.

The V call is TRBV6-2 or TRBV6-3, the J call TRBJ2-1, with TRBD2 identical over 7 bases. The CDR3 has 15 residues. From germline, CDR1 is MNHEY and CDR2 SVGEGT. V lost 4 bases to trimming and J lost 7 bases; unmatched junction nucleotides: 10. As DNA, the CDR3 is TGTGCCAGCAGTTGGGCGGGGGATTTAAGAAATGAGCAGTTCTTC. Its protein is CASSWAGDLRNEQFF.